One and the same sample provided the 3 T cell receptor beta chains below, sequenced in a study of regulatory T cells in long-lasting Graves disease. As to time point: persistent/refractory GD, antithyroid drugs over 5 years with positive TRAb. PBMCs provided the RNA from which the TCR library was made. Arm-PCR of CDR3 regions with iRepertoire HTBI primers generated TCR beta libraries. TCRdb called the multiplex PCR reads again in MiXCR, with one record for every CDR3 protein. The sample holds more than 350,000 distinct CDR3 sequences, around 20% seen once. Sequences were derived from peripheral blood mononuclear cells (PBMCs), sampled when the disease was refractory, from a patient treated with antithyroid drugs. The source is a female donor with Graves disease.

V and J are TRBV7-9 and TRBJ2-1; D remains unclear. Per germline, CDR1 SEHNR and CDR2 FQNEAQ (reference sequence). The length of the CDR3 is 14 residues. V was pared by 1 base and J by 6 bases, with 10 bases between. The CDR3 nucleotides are TGTGCCAGCAGCTTAGACGCGGCGAGCAATGAGCAGTTCTTC. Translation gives CASSLDAASNEQFF.

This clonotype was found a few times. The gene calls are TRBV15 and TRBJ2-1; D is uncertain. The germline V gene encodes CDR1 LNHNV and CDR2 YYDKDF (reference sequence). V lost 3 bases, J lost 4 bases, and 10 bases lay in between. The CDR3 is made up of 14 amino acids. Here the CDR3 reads CATSRDGLYNEQFF. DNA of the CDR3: TGTGCCACCAGCAGGGACGGATTATACAATGAGCAGTTCTTC. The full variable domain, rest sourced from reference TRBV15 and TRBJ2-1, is DAMVIQNPRYQVTQFGKPVTLSCSQTLNHNVMYWYQQKSSQAPKLLFHYYDKDFNNEADTPDNFQSRRPNTSFCFLDIRSPGLGDTAMYLCATSRDGLYNEQFFGPGTRLTVL.

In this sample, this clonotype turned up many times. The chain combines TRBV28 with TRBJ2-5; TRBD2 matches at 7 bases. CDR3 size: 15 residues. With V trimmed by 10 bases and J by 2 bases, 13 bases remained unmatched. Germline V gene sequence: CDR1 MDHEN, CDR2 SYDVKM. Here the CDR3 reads CATAGGGGGQETQYF. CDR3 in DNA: TGTGCCACCGCAGGCGGGGGAGGAGGGCAAGAGACCCAGTACTTC.